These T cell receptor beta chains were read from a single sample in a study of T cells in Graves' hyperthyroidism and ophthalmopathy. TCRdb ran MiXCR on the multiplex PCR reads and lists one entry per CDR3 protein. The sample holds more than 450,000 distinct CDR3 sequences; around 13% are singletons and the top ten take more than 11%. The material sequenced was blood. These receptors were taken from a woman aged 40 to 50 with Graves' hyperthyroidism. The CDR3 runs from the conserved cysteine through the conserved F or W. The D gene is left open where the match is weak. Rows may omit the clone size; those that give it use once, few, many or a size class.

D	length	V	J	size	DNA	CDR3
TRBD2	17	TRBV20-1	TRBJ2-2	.	TGCAGTGCTAGGGGGACTAGCGGGAGGGCCGACACCGGGGAGCTGTTTTTT	CSARGTSGRADTGELFF
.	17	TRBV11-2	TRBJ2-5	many	TGTGCCAGCAGCTTTAGGACTTCACAAACCTACCAAGAGACCCAGTACTTC	CASSFRTSQTYQETQYF
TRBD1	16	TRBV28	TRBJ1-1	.	TGTGCCAGCATCCCGTCGACAGGGACGGTGGGGACTGAAGCTTTCTTT	CASIPSTGTVGTEAFF
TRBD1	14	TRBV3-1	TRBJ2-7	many	TGTGCCAGCAGCCAAGGGACAGGGCCCTACGAGCAGTACTTC	CASSQGTGPYEQYF
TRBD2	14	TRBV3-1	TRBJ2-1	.	TGTGCCAGCAGCTCCCAGCTAGCGGGAGTCGAGCAGTTCTTC	CASSSQLAGVEQFF
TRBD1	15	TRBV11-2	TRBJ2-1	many	TGTGCCAGCAGCCCTCGGGACAGCTCCTACAATGAGCAGTTCTTC	CASSPRDSSYNEQFF
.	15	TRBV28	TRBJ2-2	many	TGTGCCAGCAGACCCGGGACTCTTATCACCGGGGAGCTGTTTTTT	CASRPGTLITGELFF
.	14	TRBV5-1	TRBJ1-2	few	TGCGCCAGCAGCTTGGAACAGCGGGTCTATGGCTACACCTTC	CASSLEQRVYGYTF
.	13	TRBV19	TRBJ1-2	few	TGTGCCAGTAGGAACCAGGGAAATTATGGCTACACCTTC	CASRNQGNYGYTF
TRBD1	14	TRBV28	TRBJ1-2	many	TGTGCCAGCAGTCAAGGACAGGGACACTATGGCTACACCTTC	CASSQGQGHYGYTF
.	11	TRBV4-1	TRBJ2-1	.	TGCGCCAGCAGCCAAGGGAGAGATCAGTTCTTC	CASSQGRDQFF
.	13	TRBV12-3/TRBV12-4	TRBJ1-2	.	TGTGCCAGCAGTCCCATTTCGTTCGGGGGCTACACCTTC	CASSPISFGGYTF
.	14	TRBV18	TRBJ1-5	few	TGTGCCAGCTCACCTCAAGGCTTGGATCAGCCCCAGCATTTT	CASSPQGLDQPQHF
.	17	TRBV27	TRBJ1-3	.	TGTGCCAGCAGTTTATCGGGAGGGCTTATCTCTGGAAACACCATATATTTT	CASSLSGGLISGNTIYF
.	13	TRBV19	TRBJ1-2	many	TGTGCCACTAGCCTACAGGGTGGCTATGGCTACACCTTC	CATSLQGGYGYTF
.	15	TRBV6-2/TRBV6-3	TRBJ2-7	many	TGTGCCAGCACCTACGGGGAAGCAGCGCCGCGCGAGCAGTACTTC	CASTYGEAAPREQYF
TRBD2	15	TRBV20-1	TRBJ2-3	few	TGCAGTGCTAGAGATCTAATAGCGGGAGCTGATACGCAGTATTTT	CSARDLIAGADTQYF
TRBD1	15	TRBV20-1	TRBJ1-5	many	TGCAGTGCTAGCCGGACAGGGATCAGCAATCAGCCCCAGCATTTT	CSASRTGISNQPQHF
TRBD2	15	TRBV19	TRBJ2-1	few	TGTGCCAGTAGTGCGACTAGCGGGAGTGTAAATGAGCAGTTCTTC	CASSATSGSVNEQFF
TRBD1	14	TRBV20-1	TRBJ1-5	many	TGCAGTGCTAGGGCAGGGGGTACCAATCAGCCCCAGCATTTT	CSARAGGTNQPQHF
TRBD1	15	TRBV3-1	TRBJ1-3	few	TGTGCCAGCAGCAAGACAGGGGGGTCTGGAAACACCATATATTTT	CASSKTGGSGNTIYF
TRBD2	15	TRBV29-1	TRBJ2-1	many	TGCAGCGTGGCGGGGGGTGGGAGGGCCAACAATGAGCAGTTCTTC	CSVAGGGRANNEQFF
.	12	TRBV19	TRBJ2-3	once	TGTGCCAGTAGTGCCTTGGGGGGGGCGGAGTATTTT	CASSALGGAEYF